The next 14 T cell receptor beta chains were all read from a single sample in a study of T cells in localized non-small cell lung cancer. Sequencing was performed with immunoSEQ multiplex PCR; in TCRdb, only in-frame clones are kept and a portion is missing. This sample has about 40,000 clones, with about 76% found just once. The material was peripheral blood mononuclear cells, obtained before any cancer treatment. These receptors came from a male donor older than 55 with stage II lung adenocarcinoma.

The CDR3 protein is CAISPSGSRVNEQFF. The CDR3 coding sequence is TGTGCCATCAGCCCTAGCGGGAGTAGGGTCAATGAGCAGTTCTTC. The chain has TRBV10-3 and TRBJ2-1, with 10 positions matching TRBD2. CDR1 and CDR2 from the germline V gene are ENHRY and SYGVKD. The junction had 8 bases not matched to a gene; V was cut back by 6 bases and J by 6 bases. This CDR3 is 15 amino acids long.

V is TRBV19 and J is TRBJ2-7; D is ambiguous. CDR1 is LNHDA, CDR2 SQIVND, per germline (reference sequence). The CDR3 has 14 residues. V was clipped by 3 bases and J by 1 base, with 10 bases between them. CDR3 DNA: TGTGCCAGTAGTATCGGGTTGGGTTCCTACGAGCAGTACTTC. It codes for CASSIGLGSYEQYF.

The rearrangement joins TRBV7-9 to TRBJ2-7; 9 bases are shared with TRBD1. The CDR3 totals 15 residues. Germline V gene sequence: CDR1 SEHNR, CDR2 FQNEAQ (reference sequence). Germline trimming cut 6 bases from V and 6 bases from J; bases unmatched to any gene: 12. The CDR3 bases are TGTGCCAGCAGTCCCGCCGGGACAGGGAAGACCGAGCAGTACTTC. Protein product: CASSPAGTGKTEQYF.

The chain links TRBV7-2 to TRBJ2-5; no definite D call. The J call may not be correct, given that the DNA end is closer to TRBJ2-7. Germline CDR1 reads SGHTA; CDR2 reads FQGNSA. This CDR3 contains 14 residues. CDR3 DNA sequence: TGTGCCAGCAGCTTAGGGCCGAGCTCCTACGAGCAGTACTTC. It encodes CASSLGPSSYEQYF.

V and J are TRBV28 and TRBJ2-7; 8 nucleotides line up with TRBD2. CDR1 and CDR2 (germline): MDHEN, SYDVKM. After removal of 2 bases from V and 5 bases from J, the junction contained 5 bases not matched to a gene. The CDR3 is 14 residues long. The CDR3 nucleotides read TGTGCCAGCAGTTTACCCCGCGGGAGGCACGAGCAGTACTTC. Amino acids: CASSLPRGRHEQYF.

The chain joins TRBV18 to TRBJ2-1, with 9 bases fitting TRBD1. The CDR3 totals 15 residues. Germline CDR1 and CDR2: KGHSH and LQKENI. Germline trimming cut 5 bases from V and 8 bases from J; bases unmatched to any gene: 10. In nucleotides, the CDR3 is TGTGCCAGCTCAGACCGGGACAGGGTGAGCTATGAGCAGTTCTTC. It translates to CASSDRDRVSYEQFF.

This chain joins TRBV7-2 and TRBJ2-2; D is unresolved. Germline values: CDR1 SGHTA, CDR2 FQGNSA. The CDR3 has 15 residues. The V gene lost 1 base and the J gene lost 1 base, with 7 bases spanning the gap. CDR3 sequence reads: CASSLVRRNTGELFF. The CDR3 nucleotides read TGTGCCAGCAGCTTAGTGCGACGGAACACCGGGGAGCTGTTTTTT.

This chain links TRBV5-6 with TRBJ1-1, with 9 bases lining up with TRBD1. Germline CDR1 SGHDT, CDR2 YYEEEE. This CDR3 comprises 17 residues. Germline trimming cut 2 bases from V and 0 bases from J; bases unmatched to any gene: 8. CDR3: CASSFGTGTAMNTEAFF. The CDR3 coding sequence is TGTGCCAGCAGCTTTGGGACAGGGACAGCAATGAACACTGAAGCTTTCTTT. The whole variable domain, remainder taken from reference TRBV5-6 and TRBJ1-1, is DAGVTQSPTHLIKTRGQQVTLRCSPKSGHDTVSWYQQALGQGPQFIFQYYEEEERQRGNFPDRFSGHQFPNYSSELNVNALLLGDSALYLCASSFGTGTAMNTEAFFGQGTRLTVV.

The V gene is TRBV6-5, the J gene TRBJ2-2, with D possibly TRBD2 on 5 matching bases. This CDR3 comprises 14 residues. Germline CDR1 MNHEY, CDR2 SVGAGI. V was pared by 0 bases and J by 7 bases, with 9 bases between. CDR3 loop: CASSYSGEGGELFF. In nucleotides, the CDR3 is TGTGCCAGCAGTTACTCGGGTGAGGGCGGGGAGCTGTTTTTT.

The V and J genes are TRBV18 and TRBJ1-2; D unresolved. V shed 0 bases and J shed 2 bases, with 13 bases lying between them. Germline-derived CDR1 and CDR2 are KGHSH and LQKENI. This CDR3 has 16 residues. CDR3 protein: CASSPPNVQLNYGYTF. The CDR3, as DNA: TGTGCCAGCTCACCACCGAATGTTCAGCTAAACTATGGCTACACCTTC. Full variable domain (remainder filled in from reference TRBV18 and TRBJ1-2): NAGVMQNPRHLVRRRGQEARLRCSPMKGHSHVYWYRQLPEEGLKFMVYLQKENIIDESGMPKERFSAEFPKEGPSILRIQQVVRGDSAAYFCASSPPNVQLNYGYTFGSGTRLTVV.

The chain uses TRBV19 and TRBJ1-1; no clear D. Per germline, CDR1 LNHDA and CDR2 SQIVND (reference sequence). The CDR3 has 13 residues. Trimming took 6 bases from V and 4 from J, leaving 12 bases between them. CDR3 residues: CASSLKAGTEAFF. The CDR3 DNA sequence: TGTGCCAGTAGCCTCAAGGCTGGCACTGAAGCTTTCTTT.

This clone was picked up a small number of times. V usage is TRBV2 and J usage is TRBJ2-7, with a tentative D call TRBD1 (6 bases). V gave up 7 bases and J gave up 2 bases, with 12 bases separating them. Germline V lookup: CDR1 SNHLY, CDR2 FYNNEI. There are 13 residues in the CDR3. The CDR3 protein is CASTRQEPYEQYF. The CDR3 coding sequence is TGTGCCAGCACCCGACAGGAACCCTACGAGCAGTACTTC. The full variable domain, with the rest looked up from reference TRBV2 and TRBJ2-7, is EPEVTQTPSHQVTQMGQEVILRCVPISNHLYFYWYRQILGQKVEFLVSFYNNEISEKSEIFDDQFSVERPDGSNFTLKIRSTKLEDSAMYFCASTRQEPYEQYFGPGTRLTVT.

This sequence joins TRBV29-1 and TRBJ1-1, with D possibly matching TRBD1 (6 bases). Germline CDR1 and CDR2: SQVTM and ANQGSEA. Trimming took 0 bases from V and 8 from J, leaving 10 bases between them. The length of the CDR3 is 12 residues. CDR3 region: CSVEDGTQEAFF. The CDR3 DNA reads as TGCAGCGTTGAAGATGGGACACAGGAAGCTTTCTTT.

The rearrangement uses TRBV30 and TRBJ2-7, with D hard to call. Germline assignment: CDR1 GTSNPN and CDR2 SVGIG (reference sequence). The CDR3 loop spans 16 amino acids. Trimming removed 0 bases at V and 3 bases at J, with 18 bases between. The CDR3 DNA is TGTGCCTGGAGTGTATTTGTTTGGGGAAATTTCTACGAGCAGTACTTC. Its translation: CAWSVFVWGNFYEQYF. Supplemented by reference TRBV30 and TRBJ2-7, the full variable domain reads SQTIHQWPATLVQPVGSPLSLECTVEGTSNPNLYWYRQAAGRGLQLLFYSVGIGQISSEVPQNLSASRPQDRQFILSSKKLLLSDSGFYLCAWSVFVWGNFYEQYFGPGTRLTVT.